The 7 T cell receptor beta chains below were found in one sample sequenced in a study of glioma-infiltrating T cells. TCR alpha and beta CDR3 regions were amplified from RNA using iRepertoire nested multiplex PCR. TCRdb re-derived calls from the multiplex PCR reads in MiXCR, one entry per CDR3 protein. The data contain about 400,000 distinct CDR3 sequences, roughly two fifths of them seen just once; the ten biggest clones take up more than 10%. The sequenced material came from glioma tissue, nonneoplastic brain tissue, or PBMCs (not recorded which). The origin of the receptors is a human donor with low-grade glioma or glioblastoma, undergoing nonglioma brain surgery, or in good health (not recorded which).

V and J are TRBV27 and TRBJ2-1; 9 nucleotides match TRBD2. CDR1 is MNHEY and CDR2 is SMNVEV in the germline V gene (reference sequence). The V and J ends lost 7 bases and 11 bases, in that order; junction bases with no gene match: 15. The CDR3 totals 15 residues. The CDR3 protein is CASNMGPSGIGKQFF. The CDR3 DNA sequence: TGTGCCAGCAACATGGGGCCTAGCGGGATAGGAAAGCAGTTCTTC.

This clonotype was seen at least ten times. J is TRBJ2-2 and V is TRBV6-2 or TRBV6-3, with D hard to call. The CDR3 totals 13 residues. The V end lost 0 bases, the J end lost 6 bases, and 5 bases lay between the germline ends. Germline V lookup: CDR1 MNHEY, CDR2 SVGEGT. The CDR3 spells CASSYSKAGELFF. CDR3 DNA sequence: TGTGCCAGCAGTTACTCGAAGGCCGGGGAGCTGTTTTTT.

The J gene is TRBJ2-1, the V gene TRBV7-9; TRBD2 matches 8 bases. V lost 2 bases and J lost 6; bases outside the gene matches: 3. This CDR3 has 14 residues. Germline CDR1 and CDR2: SEHNR and FQNEAQ (reference sequence). Here the CDR3 reads CASSLFTSGNEQFF. In DNA form, the CDR3 reads TGTGCCAGCAGCTTATTTACTAGCGGCAATGAGCAGTTCTTC.

As concerns this clonotype: A much larger clone differs by one base, so this may be a read error. This chain uses TRBV6-5 with TRBJ1-2; D unresolved. The CDR3 is 15 amino acids. The germline gives CDR1 MNHEY, CDR2 SVGAGI. Trimming cost V 2 bases and J 7 bases, with 17 bases left between them. The CDR3 reads CASSYEETGGSGYTF. DNA for the CDR3: TGTGCCAGCAGTTACGAGGAGACTGGTGGGAGTGGCTACACCTTC.

The chain joins TRBV4-1 to TRBJ2-7; D might be TRBD1 (6 bases). Trimming removed 3 bases from V and 5 bases from J, with 17 bases in between. The CDR3 covers 15 residues. CDR1 is MGHRA and CDR2 is YSYEKL in the germline V gene. CDR3 DNA: TGCGCCAGCAGCCAGTTCGACAGGAGAGGGGACGAGCAGTACTTC. This codes for CASSQFDRRGDEQYF.

The gene calls are TRBV4-1 and TRBJ2-5; TRBD2 might be the D (6 bases). In germline, CDR1 is MGHRA, CDR2 YSYEKL. Trimming cost V 4 bases and J 2 bases, with 14 bases left between them. CDR3 length: 15 amino acids. Here the CDR3 DNA reads TGCGCCAGCAGCCGGGCCCCGGGAGAGCAAGAGACCCAGTACTTC. This sequence encodes CASSRAPGEQETQYF.

The table lists this clonotype with a few counts. This chain connects TRBV20-1 to TRBJ1-2; weak D call: TRBD1 (5 bases). Germline V CDR1 and CDR2: DFQATT, SNEGSKA (reference sequence). V was pared by 6 bases and J by 7 bases, with 18 bases between. The length of the CDR3 is 13 residues. The CDR3 DNA is TGCAGTGCCCCAGCGGCAGGGAGAATTGGCTACACCTTC. It specifies CSAPAAGRIGYTF.